This is a list of T cell receptor beta chains from one sample in a study of response to subunit inactivated influenza vaccine. Each CDR3 protein is one row after TCRdb ran MiXCR on the RT-PCR reads. This sample has 300,000 to 350,000 distinct CDR3 sequences, with around a fifth found just once. Specimen: PBMCs from blood, collected roughly 20 months after vaccination. The receptors shown here come from a man aged 50-75 years who received an inactivated influenza vaccine. Each CDR3 is given with its conserved first and last residue. The order of the fields is D gene, J gene, V gene, clone size, CDR3 protein, CDR3 DNA. The D gene is left open where the match is weak. Part of the rows lack a size; the others show once, few, many or a class for expanded clones.

>TRBD2|TRBJ2-3|TRBV11-2|many
CASSVSGRVSTDTQYF
TGTGCCAGCAGCGTTAGCGGGAGGGTGAGCACAGATACGCAGTATTTT
>-|TRBJ2-2|TRBV4-3|few
CASSQDLNTGELFF
TGCGCCAGCAGCCAAGATCTCAACACCGGGGAGCTGTTTTTT
>-|TRBJ2-2|TRBV4-2|-
CASNSPGTGELFF
TGTGCCAGCAACTCGCCGGGCACCGGGGAGCTGTTTTTT
>-|TRBJ1-1|TRBV20-1|-
CRGTGGRANTEAFF
TGCAGGGGAACGGGGGGCAGGGCGAACACTGAAGCTTTCTTT
>-|TRBJ1-3|TRBV5-1|-
CASSLSGATSLSGNTIYF
TGCGCCAGCAGCTTATCCGGGGCGACTAGCCTCTCTGGAAACACCATATATTTT
>-|TRBJ1-6|TRBV7-2|few
CASSLAGEHSPLHF
TGTGCCAGCAGCTTAGCTGGGGAGCATTCACCCCTCCACTTT
>TRBD1|TRBJ1-1|TRBV9|few
CASRPQGAAVPEAFF
TGTGCCAGCAGACCTCAGGGGGCGGCGGTCCCTGAAGCTTTCTTT
>TRBD1|TRBJ1-1|TRBV10-3|few
CATRQGLYSSTEAFF
TGTGCCACGAGACAGGGTTTGTATAGTAGCACTGAAGCTTTCTTT
>TRBD1|TRBJ2-1|TRBV7-9|-
CASSLGEVRQGRNEQFF
TGTGCCAGCAGCTTAGGCGAGGTGAGACAGGGTCGCAATGAGCAGTTCTTC
>-|TRBJ2-1|TRBV20-1|few
CSAPETPTSVQFF
TGCAGTGCACCCGAGACCCCAACCTCTGTGCAGTTCTTC
>-|TRBJ2-5|TRBV24-1|-
CATSDPAGEETQYF
TGTGCCACCAGTGACCCAGCAGGCGAAGAGACCCAGTACTTC
>TRBD1|TRBJ1-2|TRBV28|many
CASSFLTGGSYGYTF
TGTGCCAGCAGTTTCCTCACAGGGGGTTCCTATGGCTACACCTTC
>TRBD1|TRBJ1-1|TRBV19|few
CASKGQGALGEAFF
TGTGCCAGTAAGGGACAGGGGGCGCTCGGTGAAGCTTTCTTT
>-|TRBJ2-3|TRBV7-6|-
CASSLGRGADTDTQYF
TGTGCCAGCAGCTTAGGCCGGGGGGCTGACACAGATACGCAGTATTTT
>TRBD1|TRBJ1-6|TRBV12-3/TRBV12-4|-
CASTPDRPGISPLHF
TGTGCCAGCACCCCGGACAGGCCTGGGATTTCACCCCTCCACTTT
>TRBD2|TRBJ2-1|TRBV25-1|few
CASSEYAGGPNEQFF
TGTGCCAGCAGTGAATATGCGGGAGGGCCCAATGAGCAGTTCTTC
>TRBD2|TRBJ2-5|TRBV7-9|-
CASSHGLAGEGETQYF
TGTGCCAGCAGCCATGGACTAGCGGGAGAAGGGGAGACCCAGTACTTC
>-|TRBJ1-1|TRBV25-1|-
CASGLLNTEAFF
TGTGCCAGCGGGTTATTGAACACTGAAGCTTTCTTT
>-|TRBJ1-5|TRBV19|few
CASSTREGPQHF
TGTGCCAGTAGTACCCGAGAGGGGCCCCAGCATTTT
>-|TRBJ2-1|TRBV4-2|many
CASSQGRTWGIGNEQFF
TGTGCCAGCAGCCAGGGTCGTACTTGGGGTATTGGCAATGAGCAGTTCTTC
>TRBD2|TRBJ2-1|TRBV4-1|many
CASSLLAANEQFF
TGCGCCAGCAGCCTTCTAGCGGCAAATGAGCAGTTCTTC
>-|TRBJ2-1|TRBV1|few
CTSHQRGANISYNEQFF
TGCACCAGCCACCAGCGGGGGGCTAATATCTCCTACAATGAGCAGTTCTTC
>-|TRBJ1-5|TRBV30|few
CAWSMRGPDPYSNQPQHF
TGTGCCTGGAGTATGCGTGGGCCGGACCCCTATAGCAATCAGCCCCAGCATTTT
>TRBD1|TRBJ2-7|TRBV6-2/TRBV6-3|few
CASSHTGGTGGIYEQYF
TGTGCCAGCAGCCACACGGGAGGGACAGGGGGCATCTACGAGCAGTACTTC
>TRBD1|TRBJ1-1|TRBV9|many
CASSVGGTGPTEAFF
TGTGCCAGCAGCGTAGGTGGGACAGGGCCCACTGAAGCTTTCTTT
>TRBD1|TRBJ1-2|TRBV29-1|many
CSVDAGGYYGYTF
TGCAGCGTTGATGCAGGGGGGTACTATGGCTACACCTTC
>TRBD1|TRBJ2-1|TRBV13|-
CASSLPGQGADTSYNEQFF
TGTGCCAGCAGCTTACCCGGACAGGGGGCCGATACATCCTACAATGAGCAGTTCTTC
>TRBD1|TRBJ2-4|TRBV10-3|few
CAISESTGGPAKNIQYF
TGTGCCATCAGTGAGTCGACAGGGGGCCCGGCCAAAAACATTCAGTACTTC
>-|TRBJ2-7|TRBV7-8|-
CASSLAAGTLYEQYF
TGTGCCAGCAGCTTAGCGGCCGGGACATTGTACGAGCAGTACTTC
>TRBD1|TRBJ1-1|TRBV6-1|few
CASSGRQGARGDTEAFF
TGTGCCAGCAGTGGGAGACAGGGGGCAAGAGGTGACACTGAAGCTTTCTTT
>-|TRBJ1-2|TRBV20-1|few
CSSALDYGYTF
TGCAGTAGCGCCCTGGACTATGGCTACACCTTC
>-|TRBJ2-2|TRBV7-2|-
CASSLSQDTGELFF
TGTGCCAGCAGCTTATCTCAAGATACCGGGGAGCTGTTTTTT
>-|TRBJ2-1|TRBV2|-
CASSDSSSIYNEQFF
TGTGCCAGCAGTGACTCTTCGAGTATATACAATGAGCAGTTCTTC
>-|TRBJ1-1|TRBV4-2|-
CASSQDQQGLEAFF
TGTGCCAGCAGCCAAGATCAACAAGGCCTTGAAGCTTTCTTT
>-|TRBJ2-6|TRBV4-3|-
CASTSDVFGANVLTF
TGCGCCAGCACTTCCGATGTCTTCGGGGCCAACGTCCTGACTTTC
>-|TRBJ2-5|TRBV6-1|many
CASRDSHRDTKETQYF
TGTGCCAGCAGGGATTCTCACCGGGACACTAAAGAGACCCAGTACTTC
>TRBD2|TRBJ2-1|TRBV10-3|few
CAISGNSGREIGEQFF
TGTGCCATCAGTGGGAATAGCGGGAGAGAGATCGGTGAGCAGTTCTTC
>-|TRBJ2-7|TRBV4-3|-
CASSQDSRVRSYEQYF
TGCGCCAGCAGCCAAGATTCCCGGGTACGTTCCTACGAGCAGTACTTC
>TRBD2|TRBJ2-3|TRBV20-1|-
CSAAGWASGNTDTQYF
TGCAGTGCCGCCGGGTGGGCTAGCGGGAACACAGATACGCAGTATTTT
>TRBD1|TRBJ2-1|TRBV3-1|few
CASSQGTGAVNEQFF
TGTGCCAGCAGCCAAGGGACAGGGGCTGTAAATGAGCAGTTCTTC
>TRBD2|TRBJ2-3|TRBV5-1|-
CASSWGTSGAGGTDTQYF
TGCGCCAGCAGCTGGGGGACTAGCGGAGCGGGGGGCACAGATACGCAGTATTTT
>-|TRBJ2-1|TRBV7-2|few
CASSLAGEQFF
TGTGCCAGCAGCTTGGCCGGTGAGCAGTTCTTC
>-|TRBJ2-4|TRBV6-5|-
CASSYASGFRNIQYF
TGTGCCAGCAGTTACGCGTCAGGGTTCCGAAACATTCAGTACTTC
>-|TRBJ2-7|TRBV7-9|once
CASSLPGLLSYEQYF
TGTGCCAGCAGCCTGCCGGGACTCCTGTCCTACGAGCAGTACTTC
>-|TRBJ1-1|TRBV27|-
CASSRRPTMNTEAFF
TGTGCCAGCAGCCGAAGACCCACAATGAACACTGAAGCTTTCTTT
>TRBD1|TRBJ1-6|TRBV12-3/TRBV12-4|-
CASSKTGGYSPLHF
TGTGCCAGCAGTAAAACAGGGGGCTATTCACCCCTCCACTTT
>TRBD1|TRBJ2-3|TRBV2|-
CASSPALGQGGDTQYF
TGTGCCAGCAGCCCCGCCCTGGGACAGGGTGGAGATACGCAGTATTTT
>TRBD1|TRBJ1-2|TRBV6-5|-
CASSYSKGTGDGYTF
TGTGCCAGCAGTTACTCGAAAGGGACAGGGGACGGCTACACCTTC
>-|TRBJ1-1|TRBV20-1|-
CSAVMGSKNTEAFF
TGCAGTGCTGTAATGGGGTCTAAGAACACTGAAGCTTTCTTT
>-|TRBJ1-2|TRBV20-1|-
CSAIAPFGVRDTNYGYTF
TGCAGTGCCATAGCTCCCTTCGGAGTTCGGGACACGAACTATGGCTACACCTTC
>TRBD2|TRBJ2-1|TRBV5-1|few
CASSVDPGLAGSIAYNEQFF
TGCGCCAGCAGTGTGGATCCGGGACTAGCCGGATCTATCGCCTACAATGAGCAGTTCTTC
>TRBD2|TRBJ2-1|TRBV7-2|-
CASSSRGLAANEQFF
TGTGCCAGCAGCTCCCGTGGCCTAGCGGCGAATGAGCAGTTCTTC
>TRBD1|TRBJ1-2|TRBV15|-
CATSRDRGTGDGYTF
TGTGCCACCAGCAGAGATCGGGGGACAGGGGACGGCTACACCTTC
>-|TRBJ2-6|TRBV5-1|few
CASSLWSPAVTAGANVLTF
TGCGCCAGCAGCTTGTGGAGCCCAGCCGTAACTGCTGGGGCCAACGTCCTGACTTTC
>-|TRBJ2-1|TRBV29-1|few
CSVFASGGPEQFF
TGCAGCGTGTTTGCGTCGGGCGGACCCGAGCAGTTCTTC
>-|TRBJ1-5|TRBV10-3|-
CAISEAQGRSNQPQHF
TGTGCCATCAGTGAGGCCCAGGGCCGAAGCAATCAGCCCCAGCATTTT
>-|TRBJ1-1|TRBV2|many
CASSERGVGGTEAFF
TGTGCCAGCAGTGAACGGGGGGTGGGGGGCACTGAAGCTTTCTTT